This T cell receptor (beta chain) was profiled in a study of regulatory T cells in long-lasting Graves disease. In this sample, this clonotype turned up a few times. Its antigen is not identified. Study-level points and caveats: Relative to new patients (around 1,000), persistent patients exhibited greater sharing of public clonotypes (around 2,700). Favoring TRBV28, TRBJ1-2 and TRBJ2-5 was a feature seen in persistent disease. Possibly, accuracy suffered from the small sample size.

Trimming took 5 bases from V and 5 from J; bases not matched to a gene: 8. CDR3 length: 16 residues. CDR1 is MGHRA, CDR2 YSYEKL, per germline. This sample's time point: persistent/refractory GD, antithyroid drugs over 5 years with positive TRAb. TCR sequences were obtained from RNA taken from PBMCs. Library construction for TCR beta used iRepertoire HTBI primers and Arm-PCR of CDR3 regions. TCRdb re-analysed the multiplex PCR reads in MiXCR, keeping a single row per CDR3 protein. The data show 430,000 or so distinct CDR3 sequences, 21% seen once. The material was peripheral blood mononuclear cells (PBMCs), obtained when the disease was refractory, from a patient treated with antithyroid drugs. The chain links TRBV4-1 to TRBJ2-5; 13 bases align to TRBD2. This receptor was taken from a female donor with Graves disease. CDR3: CASSGRLTSGGETQYF. CDR3 sequence (DNA): TGCGCCAGCAGCGGCCGCCTGACTAGCGGGGGGGAGACCCAGTACTTC.